Each of the 30 T cell receptor beta chains below was sequenced from the same sample in a study of CD8+CD57+ T cells in acquired aplastic anemia. According to the study, genomic DNA was the template for TCR beta VDJ and CDR3 profiling. TCRdb recomputed calls from the reads with MiXCR, one row per CDR3 protein. The table has some 130,000 distinct CDR3 sequences, 41% seen once; the top ten hold around 8.4%. Sequencing input: sorted CD4+, CD8+, or CD8+CD57+ T cells (not recorded which) from PBMCs. The source is a human donor in good health, serving as a control.

The chain employs TRBV4-1 and TRBJ1-6; maybe TRBD1 (6 bases). CDR1 and CDR2 (germline): MGHRA, YSYEKL. Trimming removed 3 bases from V and 9 bases from J, with 12 bases in between. The CDR3 has 14 residues. CDR3 protein: CASSQPGQPSPLHF. CDR3 nucleotide sequence: TGCGCCAGCAGCCAGCCGGGACAACCTTCACCCCTCCACTTT.

This chain connects TRBV6-5 to TRBJ2-5; D tentatively reads TRBD1 or TRBD2 (5 bases each). Germline CDR1 MNHEY, CDR2 SVGAGI. The CDR3 covers 14 residues. The ends were cut back, 6 bases at V and 4 bases at J, with 15 bases in the middle. CDR3 region: CASSPGRAGETQYF. The CDR3 bases are TGTGCCAGCAGCCCGGGACGGGCCGGAGAGACCCAGTACTTC.

V usage is TRBV5-1 and J usage is TRBJ1-1, with D unresolved. Trimming took 0 bases from V and 1 from J, leaving 7 bases between them. This CDR3 has 14 amino acids. Per germline, CDR1 SGHRS and CDR2 YFSETQ. The CDR3 sequence: CASSLGAGNTEAFF. The CDR3, as DNA: TGCGCCAGCAGCTTGGGAGCAGGGAACACTGAAGCTTTCTTT.

This clonotype has ten or more counts. V and J are TRBV4-1 and TRBJ2-1; 12 bases line up with TRBD2. The V and J ends lost 4 bases and 5 bases, in that order; junction bases with no gene match: 3. This CDR3 is built from 15 residues. The germline V gene encodes CDR1 MGHRA and CDR2 YSYEKL. CDR3 sequence reads: CASSPGLAGNNEQFF. The CDR3 region has the DNA TGCGCCAGCAGCCCTGGACTAGCGGGGAACAATGAGCAGTTCTTC.

The V gene is TRBV19, the J gene TRBJ1-3; TRBD1 agrees at 8 bases. The germline gives CDR1 LNHDA, CDR2 SQIVND (reference sequence). The CDR3 contains 14 residues. The V and J ends lost 9 bases and 0 bases, in that order; junction bases with no gene match: 4. The CDR3 spells CASRGQGSGNTIYF. In DNA, the CDR3 is TGTGCCAGCCGAGGACAGGGCTCTGGAAACACCATATATTTT.

The chain employs TRBV7-8 and TRBJ2-4; TRBD1 matches 9 bases. There are 16 residues in the CDR3. Trimming removed 3 bases from V and 2 bases from J; junction bases left unmatched: 5. The germline V gene has CDR1 SGHVS and CDR2 FQNEAQ. CDR3 loop: CASSFRTGDPKNIQYF. Written as DNA, the CDR3 is TGTGCCAGCAGCTTTCGGACAGGGGATCCCAAAAACATTCAGTACTTC.

CDR3 loop: CASSNGEHTEAFF. The CDR3 bases are TGTGCCAGCAGTAACGGGGAGCACACTGAAGCTTTCTTT. The V gene is TRBV2, the J gene TRBJ1-1; D unresolved. The CDR3 extends over 13 amino acids. The germline gives CDR1 SNHLY, CDR2 FYNNEI. Trimming took 5 bases from V and 3 from J, leaving 10 bases between them.

This clonotype was seen many times. J is TRBJ2-5 and V is TRBV29-1; the match to TRBD2 covers 8 bases. CDR1 is SQVTM and CDR2 is ANQGSEA in the germline V gene. The ends lost 8 bases at V and 5 bases at J; junction bases unmatched: 7. This CDR3 spans 12 amino acids. CDR3 sequence: CSTRGGQETQYF. The CDR3 region has the DNA TGCAGCACCCGGGGGGGGCAGGAGACCCAGTACTTC. Full variable domain (remainder filled in from reference TRBV29-1 and TRBJ2-5): SAVISQKPSRDICQRGTSLTIQCQVDSQVTMMFWYRQQPGQSLTLIATANQGSEATYESGFVIDKFPISRPNLTFSTLTVSNMSPEDSSIYLCSTRGGQETQYFGPGTRLLVL.

There are many counts of this clonotype. This sequence joins TRBV20-1 and TRBJ1-6; D is undetermined. The CDR3 length is 14 residues. In germline, CDR1 is DFQATT, CDR2 SNEGSKA (reference sequence). The V and J ends lost 0 bases and 4 bases respectively, with 7 bases between them. Here the CDR3 reads CSAREQNYNSPLHF. The DNA of the CDR3 is TGCAGTGCTAGAGAGCAGAATTATAATTCACCCCTCCACTTT.

This clonotype has at least ten counts. CDR3 nucleotides: TGTGCCACCAGTACCGAGGGGGGGGCAGGGAATGAGCAGTTCTTC. This gives the protein CATSTEGGAGNEQFF. The chain carries TRBV24-1 and TRBJ2-1, with D maybe TRBD2 (7 bases). Trimming stripped 6 bases from V and 7 bases from J, with 18 bases between. This CDR3 has 15 residues. Per the germline V gene, CDR1 is KGHDR and CDR2 is SFDVKD.

The rearrangement joins TRBV9 to TRBJ1-1; TRBD1 matches 7 bases. The CDR3 loop spans 16 amino acids. The germline V gene has CDR1 SGDLS and CDR2 YYNGEE. V shed 0 bases, J shed 4 bases, and the junction held 9 bases outside the gene matches. The CDR3 here is CASSVAQERQGTEAFF. The CDR3 bases are TGTGCCAGCAGCGTAGCCCAAGAACGACAGGGCACTGAAGCTTTCTTT. Full variable domain (rest looked up from reference TRBV9 and TRBJ1-1): DSGVTQTPKHLITATGQRVTLRCSPRSGDLSVYWYQQSLDQGLQFLIQYYNGEERAKGNILERFSAQQFPDLHSELNLSSLELGDSALYFCASSVAQERQGTEAFFGQGTRLTVV.

This clonotype was counted at least ten times. The chain employs TRBV29-1 and TRBJ1-1, with a weak D call TRBD1 (6 bases). Deletions cut 6 bases from V and 4 bases from J, with 15 bases between. CDR1 is SQVTM and CDR2 is ANQGSEA in the germline V gene. This CDR3 has 13 amino acids. The CDR3 region is CSVSTGMGTEAFF. DNA for the CDR3: TGCAGCGTATCAACAGGGATGGGCACTGAAGCTTTCTTT.

This clonotype came up many times. V is TRBV28 and J is TRBJ1-6; D not resolved. CDR1 is MDHEN and CDR2 is SYDVKM in the germline V gene. This CDR3 is built from 14 residues. V lost 4 bases and J 7 bases, leaving 11 bases between the germline ends. The CDR3 is CASSSPGGNSPLHF. CDR3 nucleotide sequence: TGTGCCAGCAGTTCACCGGGCGGAAATTCACCCCTCCACTTT.

This clonotype appeared many times. The chain recombines TRBV12-3 or TRBV12-4 with TRBJ1-2; D perhaps matches TRBD1 (6 bases). The CDR3 is made up of 15 amino acids. The V end was cut by 6 bases, the J end by 8 bases, with 22 bases between. DNA for the CDR3: TGTGCCAGCAGGCGAACAGGGATCCCTAATGCGGGCTACACCTTC. The encoded protein is CASRRTGIPNAGYTF.

The J gene is TRBJ2-3, the V gene TRBV11-1; 8 bases are a match to TRBD1. The germline CDR1 and CDR2 sequences are SGHAT and FQDESV (reference sequence). J lost 5 bases, V lost 5 bases, and 12 bases had no gene match. The CDR3 spans 16 residues. CDR3: CASSRGRGQGIDTQYF. The CDR3 nucleotides read TGTGCCAGCAGCAGGGGACGTGGACAGGGAATAGATACGCAGTATTTT.

A single count supports this clonotype. V usage is TRBV10-3 and J usage is TRBJ2-1, with TRBD2 matching 12 bases. This CDR3 has 16 residues. The J segment lost 7 bases and the V segment lost 6 bases, leaving 10 bases of the junction unmatched. The germline gives CDR1 ENHRY, CDR2 SYGVKD. CDR3 sequence: CAISRGLAGKRNEQFF. CDR3 in DNA: TGTGCCATCAGCAGGGGACTAGCGGGTAAACGTAATGAGCAGTTCTTC.

This rearrangement joins TRBV24-1 to TRBJ1-5; D is uncertain. Germline V gene lookup returns CDR1 KGHDR and CDR2 SFDVKD. V was trimmed by 5 bases and J by 11 bases, leaving 18 bases between them. The CDR3 sequence is 14 residues long. The CDR3 coding sequence is TGTGCCACCAGTGGTCGAGAGTTTGGAGAGACCCAGCATTTT. This translates into CATSGREFGETQHF.

This chain links TRBV15 with TRBJ2-3; 10 nucleotides align to TRBD2. Germline V gene lookup returns CDR1 LNHNV and CDR2 YYDKDF (reference sequence). With V trimmed by 5 bases and J by 0 bases, 5 bases remained unmatched. This CDR3 is built from 16 residues. The CDR3 loop is CATSGTSVASTDTQYF. The DNA of the CDR3 is TGTGCCACCAGCGGGACTAGCGTCGCCAGCACAGATACGCAGTATTTT.

This clonotype was counted only a few times. CDR3 amino acids: CASGRGMQETQYF. As DNA, the CDR3 is TGTGCCAGCGGCAGGGGGATGCAAGAGACCCAGTACTTC. This chain joins TRBV6-1 and TRBJ2-5; 7 bases agree with TRBD1. V dropped 8 bases and J dropped 2; count of bases not matched to a gene: 5. CDR1 is MNHNS, CDR2 SASEGT, per germline. The CDR3 loop spans 13 amino acids.

The genes are TRBV19 and TRBJ2-7; D not resolved. Germline CDR1 reads LNHDA; CDR2 reads SQIVND (reference sequence). The CDR3 loop spans 14 amino acids. V was cut by 3 bases and J by 1 base, with 10 bases left in between. CDR3 nucleotides: TGTGCCAGTAGTATGGACGGTGAATCCTACGAGCAGTACTTC. Protein sequence: CASSMDGESYEQYF.

The chain recombines TRBV11-2 with TRBJ1-3, with unresolved D. V lost 5 bases and J 0 bases, leaving 14 bases between the germline ends. CDR1 SGHAT and CDR2 FQNNGV come from the germline V gene. There are 16 residues in the CDR3. CDR3 loop: CASSRPQALSGNTIYF. The CDR3 DNA is TGTGCCAGCAGCCGCCCTCAGGCCCTCTCTGGAAACACCATATATTTT.

This clonotype came up many times. V usage is TRBV6-5 and J usage is TRBJ1-2; TRBD1 matches 7 bases. With V trimmed by 2 bases and J by 3 bases, 3 bases remained unmatched. Germline V gene data show CDR1 as MNHEY and CDR2 as SVGAGI. The CDR3 runs to 14 residues. CDR3 in amino acids: CASSYPGTDYGYTF. In DNA form, the CDR3 reads TGTGCCAGCAGTTACCCGGGGACAGACTATGGCTACACCTTC.

V usage is TRBV20-1 and J usage is TRBJ1-1, with a possible D match to TRBD1 (5 bases). The ends were cut back, 4 bases at V and 3 bases at J, with 9 bases in the middle. The CDR3 is 12 amino acids. Germline CDR1 DFQATT, CDR2 SNEGSKA (reference sequence). CDR3 coding DNA: TGCAGTGCTAAGATAGGGGACACTGAAGCTTTCTTT. The encoded protein is CSAKIGDTEAFF.

The chain combines TRBV30 with TRBJ1-2; D is unclear. This CDR3 contains 12 residues. V lost 0 bases and J lost 8, with 10 bases in between. Germline CDR1 is GTSNPN and CDR2 is SVGIG (reference sequence). CDR3 sequence reads: CAWSVSCGGYTF. CDR3 coding DNA: TGTGCCTGGAGTGTTTCCTGCGGGGGCTACACCTTC.

The V and J genes are TRBV7-2 and TRBJ2-7; D ambiguous. The CDR3 has 14 amino acids. V lost 1 base to trimming and J lost 7 bases, with 14 bases between them. Germline values: CDR1 SGHTA, CDR2 FQGNSA. Written as DNA, the CDR3 is TGTGCCAGCAGCTTAGGCAGACACCCCAGGGAGCAGTACTTC. Encoded protein: CASSLGRHPREQYF.

This clonotype was counted a few times. This chain uses TRBV28 with TRBJ2-3, with D possibly TRBD2 on 6 matching bases. Germline V gene data show CDR1 as MDHEN and CDR2 as SYDVKM. This CDR3 is built from 16 residues. Trimming removed 6 bases from V and 6 bases from J, with 22 bases in between. The CDR3 nucleotides are TGTGCCAGCAGCAGAACGGGACCTGGGAGGTTGGATACGCAGTATTTT. This codes for CASSRTGPGRLDTQYF. Filled out from reference TRBV28 and TRBJ2-3, the complete variable domain reads DVKVTQSSRYLVKRTGEKVFLECVQDMDHENMFWYRQDPGLGLRLIYFSYDVKMKEKGDIPEGYSVSREKKERFSLILESASTNQTSMYLCASSRTGPGRLDTQYFGPGTRLTVL.

Only a few counts were recorded for this clonotype. The chain carries TRBV29-1 and TRBJ1-1; no reliable D call. With 7 bases removed from V and 1 base from J, the gap between germline ends came to 7 bases. This CDR3 has 11 amino acids. Per germline, CDR1 SQVTM and CDR2 ANQGSEA. The CDR3 coding sequence is TGCAGCGCTTTATGGAACACTGAAGCTTTCTTT. This gives the protein CSALWNTEAFF.

The chain uses TRBV24-1 and TRBJ2-1; 12 bases fit TRBD2. Germline CDR1 KGHDR, CDR2 SFDVKD. The CDR3 totals 17 residues. V shed 5 bases, J shed 3 bases, and the junction held 7 bases outside the gene matches. CDR3 in amino acids: CATSARTSGTHYNEQFF. The CDR3 nucleotides are TGTGCCACCAGTGCCCGGACTAGCGGGACCCACTACAATGAGCAGTTCTTC.

V is TRBV5-1 and J is TRBJ1-6, with 10 positions matching TRBD1. Trimming at V came to 0 bases and at J to 6 bases, leaving 6 bases not matched to a gene. The germline V gene encodes CDR1 SGHRS and CDR2 YFSETQ. The CDR3 totals 17 residues. The CDR3 DNA is TGCGCCAGCAGCTTGGGGGAGACAGGGGGCGGTAATTCACCCCTCCACTTT. Protein product: CASSLGETGGGNSPLHF.

This clonotype was recorded a few times. The V gene is TRBV30, the J gene TRBJ1-1; a possible D gene is TRBD1 (6 bases). Trimming took off 5 bases at V and 1 base at J, with 11 bases between the two ends. The CDR3 has 13 residues. Germline lookup yields CDR1 GTSNPN and CDR2 SVGIG (reference sequence). The CDR3 loop reads CAWDTGQNTEAFF. Written as DNA, the CDR3 is TGTGCCTGGGACACGGGACAGAACACTGAAGCTTTCTTT.